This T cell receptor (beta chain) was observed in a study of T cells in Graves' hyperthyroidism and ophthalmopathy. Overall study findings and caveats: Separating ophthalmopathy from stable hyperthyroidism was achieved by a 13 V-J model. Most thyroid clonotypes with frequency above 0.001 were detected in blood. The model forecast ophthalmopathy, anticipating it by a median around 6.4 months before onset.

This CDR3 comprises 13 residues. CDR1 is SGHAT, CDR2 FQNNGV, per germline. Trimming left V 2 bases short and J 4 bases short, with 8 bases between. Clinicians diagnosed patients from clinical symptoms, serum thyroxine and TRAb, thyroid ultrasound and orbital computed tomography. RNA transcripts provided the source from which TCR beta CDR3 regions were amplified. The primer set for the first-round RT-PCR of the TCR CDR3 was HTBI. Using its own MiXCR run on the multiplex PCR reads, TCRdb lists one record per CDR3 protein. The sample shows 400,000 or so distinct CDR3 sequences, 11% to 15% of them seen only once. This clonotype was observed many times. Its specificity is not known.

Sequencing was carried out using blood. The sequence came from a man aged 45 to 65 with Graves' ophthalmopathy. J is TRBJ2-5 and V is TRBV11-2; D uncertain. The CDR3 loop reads CASSLSVRETQYF. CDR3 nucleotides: TGTGCCAGCAGCTTAAGTGTCAGAGAGACCCAGTACTTC.